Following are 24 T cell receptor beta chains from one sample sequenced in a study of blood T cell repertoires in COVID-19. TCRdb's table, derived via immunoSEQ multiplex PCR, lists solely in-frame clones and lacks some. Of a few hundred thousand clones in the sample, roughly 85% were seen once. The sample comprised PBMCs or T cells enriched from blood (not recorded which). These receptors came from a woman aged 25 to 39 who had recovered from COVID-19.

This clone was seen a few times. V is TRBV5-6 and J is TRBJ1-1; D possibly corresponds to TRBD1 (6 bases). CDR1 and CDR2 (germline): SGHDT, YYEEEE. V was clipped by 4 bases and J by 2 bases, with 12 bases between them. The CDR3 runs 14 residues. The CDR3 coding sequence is TGTGCCAGCAGCCACTTTGGGGGCAACACTGAAGCTTTCTTT. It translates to CASSHFGGNTEAFF.

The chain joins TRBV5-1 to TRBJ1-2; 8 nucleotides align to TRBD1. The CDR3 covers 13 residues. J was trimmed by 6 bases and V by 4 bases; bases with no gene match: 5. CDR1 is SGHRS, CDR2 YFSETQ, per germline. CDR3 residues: CASSQGQGNGYTF. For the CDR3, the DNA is TGCGCCAGCAGCCAAGGACAGGGTAATGGCTACACCTTC. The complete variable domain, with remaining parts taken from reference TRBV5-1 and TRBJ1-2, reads KAGVTQTPRYLIKTRGQQVTLSCSPISGHRSVSWYQQTPGQGLQFLFEYFSETQRNKGNFPGRFSGRQFSNSRSEMNVSTLELGDSALYLCASSQGQGNGYTFGSGTRLTVV.

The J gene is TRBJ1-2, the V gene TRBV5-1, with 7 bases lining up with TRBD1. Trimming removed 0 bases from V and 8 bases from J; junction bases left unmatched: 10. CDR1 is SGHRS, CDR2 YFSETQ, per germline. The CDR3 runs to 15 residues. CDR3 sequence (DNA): TGCGCCAGCAGCTTGGGCAATCAACAAGGGGGCGGCTACACCTTC. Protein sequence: CASSLGNQQGGGYTF.

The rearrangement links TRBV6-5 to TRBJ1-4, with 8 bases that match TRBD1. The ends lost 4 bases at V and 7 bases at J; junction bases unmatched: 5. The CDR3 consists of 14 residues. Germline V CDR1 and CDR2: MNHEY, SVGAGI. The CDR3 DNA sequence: TGTGCCAGCAGTTTCACAGGGGGGGGTGAAAAACTGTTTTTT. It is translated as CASSFTGGGEKLFF.

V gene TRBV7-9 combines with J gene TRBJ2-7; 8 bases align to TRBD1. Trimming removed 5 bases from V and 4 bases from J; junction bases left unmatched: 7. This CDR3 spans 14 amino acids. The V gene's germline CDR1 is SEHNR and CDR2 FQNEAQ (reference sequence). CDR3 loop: CASSGDRGPYEQYF. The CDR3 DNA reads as TGTGCCAGCAGCGGAGACAGGGGACCGTACGAGCAGTACTTC.

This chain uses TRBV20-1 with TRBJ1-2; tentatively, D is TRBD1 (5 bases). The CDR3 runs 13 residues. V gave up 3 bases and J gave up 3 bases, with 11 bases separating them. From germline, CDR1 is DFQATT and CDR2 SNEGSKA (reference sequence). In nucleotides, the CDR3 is TGCAGTGCTAGTAGACAGTGGCACTATGGCTACACCTTC. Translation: CSASRQWHYGYTF.

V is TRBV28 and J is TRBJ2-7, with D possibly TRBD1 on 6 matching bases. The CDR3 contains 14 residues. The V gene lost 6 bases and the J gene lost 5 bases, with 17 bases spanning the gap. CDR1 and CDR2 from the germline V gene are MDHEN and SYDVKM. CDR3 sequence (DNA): TGTGCCAGCAGCCCAACAGGGTTTTACGACGAGCAGTACTTC. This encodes CASSPTGFYDEQYF.

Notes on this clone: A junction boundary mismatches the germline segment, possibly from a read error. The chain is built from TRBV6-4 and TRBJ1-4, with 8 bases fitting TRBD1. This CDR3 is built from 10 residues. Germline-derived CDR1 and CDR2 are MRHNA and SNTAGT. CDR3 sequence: CARQTGEEIF. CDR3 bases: TGTGCCAGGCAGACAGGGGAAGAAATTTTT.

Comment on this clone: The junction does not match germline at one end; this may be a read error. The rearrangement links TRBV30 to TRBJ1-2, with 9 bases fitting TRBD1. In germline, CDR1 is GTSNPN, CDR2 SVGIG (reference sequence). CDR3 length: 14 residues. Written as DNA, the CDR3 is TGTGCCTGGAGTGTCAATATGAGGGGACAGGGTGTATCCTTC. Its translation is CAWSVNMRGQGVSF.

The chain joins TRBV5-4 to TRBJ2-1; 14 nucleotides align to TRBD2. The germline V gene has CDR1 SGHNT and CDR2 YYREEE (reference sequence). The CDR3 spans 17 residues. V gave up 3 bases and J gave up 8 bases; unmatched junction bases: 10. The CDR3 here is CASSSSTSGGAFYEQFF. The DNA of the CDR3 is TGTGCCAGCAGCTCGTCGACTAGCGGGGGGGCCTTTTATGAGCAGTTCTTC.

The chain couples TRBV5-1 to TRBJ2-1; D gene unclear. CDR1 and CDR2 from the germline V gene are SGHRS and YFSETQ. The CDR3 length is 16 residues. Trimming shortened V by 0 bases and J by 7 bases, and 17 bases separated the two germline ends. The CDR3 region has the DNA TGCGCCAGCAGCTTGGAAGGAGATCCAAGTGTTAATGAGCAGTTCTTC. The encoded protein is CASSLEGDPSVNEQFF.

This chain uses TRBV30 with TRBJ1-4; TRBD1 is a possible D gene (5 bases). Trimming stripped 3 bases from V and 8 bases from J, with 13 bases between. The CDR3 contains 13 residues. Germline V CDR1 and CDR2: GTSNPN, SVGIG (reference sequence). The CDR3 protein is CAWRGLGGEKLFF. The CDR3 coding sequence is TGTGCCTGGAGGGGCCTGGGGGGAGAAAAACTGTTTTTT.

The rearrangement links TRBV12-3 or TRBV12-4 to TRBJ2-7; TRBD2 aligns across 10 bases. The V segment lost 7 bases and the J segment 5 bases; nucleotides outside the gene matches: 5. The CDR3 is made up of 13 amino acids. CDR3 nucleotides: TGTGCCAGCAATACCGGGACTAGCGACGAGCAGTACTTC. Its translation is CASNTGTSDEQYF.

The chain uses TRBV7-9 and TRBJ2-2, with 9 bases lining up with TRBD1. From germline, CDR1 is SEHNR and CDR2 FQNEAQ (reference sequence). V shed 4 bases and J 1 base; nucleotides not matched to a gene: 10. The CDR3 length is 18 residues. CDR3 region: CASSSRSTGGRNTGELFF. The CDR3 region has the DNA TGTGCCAGCAGCTCGCGATCGACAGGGGGACGGAACACCGGGGAGCTGTTTTTT.

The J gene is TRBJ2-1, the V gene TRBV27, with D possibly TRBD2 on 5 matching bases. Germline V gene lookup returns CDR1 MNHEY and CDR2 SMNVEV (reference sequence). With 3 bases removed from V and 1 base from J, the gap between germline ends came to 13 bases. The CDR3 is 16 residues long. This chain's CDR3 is CASSLVRGPSYNEQFF. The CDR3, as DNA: TGTGCCAGCAGTTTGGTACGCGGGCCGTCCTACAATGAGCAGTTCTTC.

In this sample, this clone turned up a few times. The CDR3 region has the DNA TGTGCCACCAGCAGACCTCACAGGGTCCAGGGCGGGGAGCTGTTTTTT. It codes for CATSRPHRVQGGELFF. This rearrangement joins TRBV15 to TRBJ2-2, with D possibly TRBD1 on 6 matching bases. This CDR3 has 16 residues. CDR1 LNHNV and CDR2 YYDKDF come from the germline V gene (reference sequence). V was clipped by 2 bases and J by 7 bases, with 17 bases between them.

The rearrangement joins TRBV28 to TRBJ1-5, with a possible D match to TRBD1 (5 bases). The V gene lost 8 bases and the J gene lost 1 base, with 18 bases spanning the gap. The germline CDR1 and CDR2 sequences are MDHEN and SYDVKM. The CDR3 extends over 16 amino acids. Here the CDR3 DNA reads TGTGCCAGCCACGGAGGGACCACACGGAGCAATCAGCCCCAGCATTTT. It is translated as CASHGGTTRSNQPQHF. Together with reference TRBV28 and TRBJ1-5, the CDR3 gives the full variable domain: DVKVTQSSRYLVKRTGEKVFLECVQDMDHENMFWYRQDPGLGLRLIYFSYDVKMKEKGDIPEGYSVSREKKERFSLILESASTNQTSMYLCASHGGTTRSNQPQHFGDGTRLSIL.

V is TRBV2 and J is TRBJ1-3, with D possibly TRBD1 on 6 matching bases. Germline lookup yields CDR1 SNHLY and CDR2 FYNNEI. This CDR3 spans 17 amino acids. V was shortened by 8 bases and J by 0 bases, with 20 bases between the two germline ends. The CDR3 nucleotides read TGTGCCAGCCGGATAAAGGGGACACCCAACTCTGGAAACACCATATATTTT. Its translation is CASRIKGTPNSGNTIYF.

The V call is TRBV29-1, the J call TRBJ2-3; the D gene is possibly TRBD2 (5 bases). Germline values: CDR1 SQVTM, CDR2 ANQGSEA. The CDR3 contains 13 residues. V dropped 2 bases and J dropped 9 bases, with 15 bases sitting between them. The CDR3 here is CSVERVGRGTQYF. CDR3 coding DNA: TGCAGCGTTGAAAGGGTAGGGAGAGGGACGCAGTATTTT.

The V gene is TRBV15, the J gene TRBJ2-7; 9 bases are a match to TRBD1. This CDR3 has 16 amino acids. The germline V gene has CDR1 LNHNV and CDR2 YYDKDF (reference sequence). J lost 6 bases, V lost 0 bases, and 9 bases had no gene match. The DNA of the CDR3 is TGTGCCACCAGCAGAGAGGGGACAGGGCTAAGCGGCGAGCAGTACTTC. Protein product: CATSREGTGLSGEQYF. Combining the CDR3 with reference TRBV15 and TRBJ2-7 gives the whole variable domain DAMVIQNPRYQVTQFGKPVTLSCSQTLNHNVMYWYQQKSSQAPKLLFHYYDKDFNNEADTPDNFQSRRPNTSFCFLDIRSPGLGDTAMYLCATSREGTGLSGEQYFGPGTRLTVT.

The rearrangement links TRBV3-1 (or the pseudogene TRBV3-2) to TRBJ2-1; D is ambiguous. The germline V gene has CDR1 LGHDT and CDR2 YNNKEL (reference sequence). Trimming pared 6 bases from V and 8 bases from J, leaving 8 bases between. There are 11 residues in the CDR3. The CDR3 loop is CASRSTDEQFF. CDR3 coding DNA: TGTGCCAGCAGGTCCACGGATGAGCAGTTCTTC.

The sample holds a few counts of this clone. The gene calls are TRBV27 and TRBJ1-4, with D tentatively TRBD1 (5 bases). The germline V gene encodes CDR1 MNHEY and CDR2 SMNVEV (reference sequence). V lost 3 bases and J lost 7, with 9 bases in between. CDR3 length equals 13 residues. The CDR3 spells CASSFRGGEKLFF. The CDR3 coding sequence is TGTGCCAGCAGTTTTAGGGGAGGTGAAAAACTGTTTTTT.

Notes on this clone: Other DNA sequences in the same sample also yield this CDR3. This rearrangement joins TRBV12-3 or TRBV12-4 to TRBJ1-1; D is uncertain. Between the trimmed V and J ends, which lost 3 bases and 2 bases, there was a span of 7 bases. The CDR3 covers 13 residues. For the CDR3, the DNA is TGTGCCAGCAGTTTTAGGAGCAACACTGAAGCTTTCTTT. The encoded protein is CASSFRSNTEAFF.

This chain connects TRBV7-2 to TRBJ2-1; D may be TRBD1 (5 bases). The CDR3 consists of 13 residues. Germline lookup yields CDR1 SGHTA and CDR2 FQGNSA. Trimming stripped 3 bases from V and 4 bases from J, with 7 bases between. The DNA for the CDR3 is TGTGCCAGCAGCTTTCAGGGTTACAATGAGCAGTTCTTC. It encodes CASSFQGYNEQFF.